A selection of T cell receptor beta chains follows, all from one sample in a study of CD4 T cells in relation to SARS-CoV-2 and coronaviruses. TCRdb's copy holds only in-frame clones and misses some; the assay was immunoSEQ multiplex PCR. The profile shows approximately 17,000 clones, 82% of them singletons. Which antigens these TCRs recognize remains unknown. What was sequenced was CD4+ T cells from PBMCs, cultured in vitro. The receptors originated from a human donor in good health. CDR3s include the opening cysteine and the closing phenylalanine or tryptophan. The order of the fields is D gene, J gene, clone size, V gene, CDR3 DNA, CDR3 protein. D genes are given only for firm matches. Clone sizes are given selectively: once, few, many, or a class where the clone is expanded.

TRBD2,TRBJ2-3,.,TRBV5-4,TGTGCCAGCAGCTCCGGACTAGCGGGGAGGACAGATACGCAGTATTTT,CASSSGLAGRTDTQYF
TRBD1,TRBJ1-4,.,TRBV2,TGTGCCAGCAGGGAACAGGGGGCGCCTAATGAAAAACTGTTTTTT,CASREQGAPNEKLFF
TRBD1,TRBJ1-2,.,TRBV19,TGTGCCAGTAGCGATCGGGACAGGGGGGGTCCTGGCTACACCTTC,CASSDRDRGGPGYTF
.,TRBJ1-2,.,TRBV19,TGTGCCAGTACAAGAGCTGGGGCGAACAACTATGGCTACACCTTC,CASTRAGANNYGYTF
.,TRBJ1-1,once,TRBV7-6,TGTGCCAGCAGCTTAGGAAGCGGAGGGAACACTGAAGCTTTCTTT,CASSLGSGGNTEAFF
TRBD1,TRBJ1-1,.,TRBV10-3,TGTGCCATCAGCGACAGGGGTAACACTGAAGCTTTCTTT,CAISDRGNTEAFF
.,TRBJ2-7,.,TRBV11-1,TGTGCCAGCAGAAATAGCGGAGGGAGCTACGAGCAGTACTTC,CASRNSGGSYEQYF
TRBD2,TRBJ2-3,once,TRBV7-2,TGTGCCAGCAGCTTAGCGGGGACTAGCGGGAGGGCCCCAGATACGCAGTATTTT,CASSLAGTSGRAPDTQYF
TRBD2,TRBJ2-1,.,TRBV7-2,TGTGCCAGCATCCTGGTAGGGACTAGCCCACCAGCGGGGGACAATGAGCAGTTCTTC,CASILVGTSPPAGDNEQFF
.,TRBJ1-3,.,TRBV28,TGTGCCAGCACCCTCGGCGGGGCAGGGCGAAACACCATATATTTT,CASTLGGAGRNTIYF
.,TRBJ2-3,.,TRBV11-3,TGTGCCAGCAGCTTAGGGCGGGCCACGGATACGCAGTATTTT,CASSLGRATDTQYF
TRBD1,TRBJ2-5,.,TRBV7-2,TGTGCCAGCAGCCCGGGACAGGGGCAAGGGGCCCAGTACTTC,CASSPGQGQGAQYF
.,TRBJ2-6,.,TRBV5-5,TGTGCCAGCAGCCCCTGGGGAGCCGGGGCCAACGTCCTGACTTTC,CASSPWGAGANVLTF
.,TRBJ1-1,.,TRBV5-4,TGTGCCAGCAGCTTGTTGGGGAACACTGAAGCTTTCTTT,CASSLLGNTEAFF
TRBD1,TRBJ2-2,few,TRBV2,TGTGCCAGTGGGACAGGGTTCACCGGGGAGCTGTTTTTT,CASGTGFTGELFF
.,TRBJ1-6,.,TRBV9,TGTGCCAGCAGCGGACAGTATAATTCACCCCTCCACTTT,CASSGQYNSPLHF
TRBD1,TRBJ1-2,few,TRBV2,TGTGCCAGCAGTCTCCAGGGGGGCGCGGACTATGGCTACACCTTC,CASSLQGGADYGYTF
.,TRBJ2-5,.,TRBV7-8,TGTGCCAGCAGCCTAGGTTGGGGGGGCGGTCCACAAGAGACCCAGTACTTC,CASSLGWGGGPQETQYF
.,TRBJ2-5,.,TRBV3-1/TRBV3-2,TGTGCCAGCAGCCAGTCTGGAGTTTTCGGCCCTACCAAGAAGACCCAGTACTTC,CASSQSGVFGPTKKTQYF